The 5 T cell receptor beta chains given below trace back to one sample, sequenced in a study of blood T cell repertoires in COVID-19. The method was immunoSEQ multiplex PCR; TCRdb's version includes in-frame clones alone and lacks a portion of them. The table includes under 20,000 clones, around 80% detected once. The sequencing input was peripheral blood. The origin of the receptors is a man older than 75 with acute or convalescent COVID-19.

This sequence joins TRBV5-6 and TRBJ2-7, with 11 nucleotides matching TRBD1. Germline V lookup: CDR1 SGHDT, CDR2 YYEEEE. The CDR3 consists of 16 residues. J was trimmed by 0 bases and V by 5 bases; bases with no gene match: 7. The CDR3 protein is CASRYSGTGGSYEQYF. Written as DNA, the CDR3 is TGTGCCAGCAGGTATTCCGGGACAGGGGGCTCCTACGAGCAGTACTTC.

This clone came up once. CDR3 region: CASSFRGGVEDSPLHF. Here the CDR3 DNA reads TGCGCCAGCAGCTTCAGGGGAGGGGTAGAGGATTCACCCCTCCACTTT. V gene TRBV5-1 combines with J gene TRBJ1-6; TRBD1 might be the D (6 bases). The CDR3 has 16 amino acids. Trimming cost V 2 bases and J 8 bases, with 17 bases left between them. Germline V gene data show CDR1 as SGHRS and CDR2 as YFSETQ.

This clone came up once. The CDR3 is CASSHRTGADTEAFF. The CDR3 region has the DNA TGTGCCAGCAGCCACAGGACAGGGGCGGACACTGAAGCTTTCTTT. The J gene is TRBJ1-1, the V gene TRBV4-2; 9 positions agree with TRBD1. The CDR3 has 15 residues. Germline V gene sequence: CDR1 LGHNA, CDR2 YNFKEQ. V lost 3 bases, J lost 3 bases, and 5 bases stayed unmatched.

The chain joins TRBV7-8 to TRBJ2-2; TRBD2 aligns across 14 bases. The CDR3 is 19 amino acids. Unmatched junction bases numbered 12, after V lost 5 bases and J lost 4 bases. The germline V gene encodes CDR1 SGHVS and CDR2 FQNEAQ. In DNA form, the CDR3 reads TGTGCCAGCAGCCCCGTTGCGACTAGCGGGGGGGTGGGCACCGGGGAGCTGTTTTTT. Translation gives CASSPVATSGGVGTGELFF. The whole variable domain, remainder taken from reference TRBV7-8 and TRBJ2-2, is GAGVSQSPRYKVAKRGQDVALRCDPISGHVSLFWYQQALGQGPEFLTYFQNEAQLDKSGLPSDRFFAERPEGSVSTLKIQRTQQEDSAVYLCASSPVATSGGVGTGELFFGEGSRLTVL.

V and J are TRBV14 and TRBJ1-2; tentative D call: TRBD1 (5 bases). The CDR3 runs to 18 residues. Germline lookup yields CDR1 SGHDN and CDR2 FVKESK. The V and J ends lost 0 bases and 3 bases respectively, with 20 bases between them. This CDR3 is CASSQEQVRISRDYGYTF. CDR3 sequence (DNA): TGTGCCAGCAGCCAAGAACAGGTGAGGATCTCGAGAGACTATGGCTACACCTTC.